This record looks at one T cell receptor (beta chain) sequence and its context. In the original analysis: Scientists estimated how many nucleated cells there were by amplifying reference gene primers. Generated by immunoSEQ multiplex PCR, the TCRdb table keeps only in-frame clones and is missing some. V, J and clone size reflect that table, while D and trimming were determined from the DNA. Of about 110,000 clones listed, less than 90% were seen once; the top ten hold around 4%. Trimming cost V 1 base and J 0 bases, with 7 bases left between them. Looked up from germline, CDR1 is SGHTA and CDR2 is FQGTGA. There are 16 residues in the CDR3. The source of the sample is a study of blood T cell repertoires in COVID-19.

This chain links TRBV7-3 with TRBJ1-6, with D uncertain. The TCR comes from a man aged 50-60 years with acute or convalescent COVID-19. Material: peripheral blood. CDR3 DNA sequence: TGTGCCAGCAGCTTAATGGGCCCCTCCTATAATTCACCCCTCCACTTT. It is translated as CASSLMGPSYNSPLHF.